The clone carrying this T cell receptor (beta chain) was seen at least ten times. Preparation of the TCRbeta library involved a method that used unique molecular identifiers. From the PCR reads, TCRdb called clonotypes with MiXCR, one entry per CDR3 protein. This sample carries about 690,000 distinct CDR3 sequences, approximately 17% of them seen once, and the ten largest clones take around 0.96%. Per germline, CDR1 DFQATT and CDR2 SNEGSKA (reference sequence). V lost 5 bases and J 2 bases, leaving 19 bases between the germline ends. CDR3 length equals 15 residues. This record comes from a study of T-cell reconstitution after alpha-beta-depleted transplantation in children.

The origin of this receptor is a human donor who donated a stem cell graft to a child with acute myeloid leukemia. The chain employs TRBV20-1 and TRBJ2-7; D is possibly TRBD2 (7 bases). The sequencing here drew on PBMCs from the stem cell graft donor, taken from the stem cell graft. The CDR3 DNA reads TGCAGTGCTTCCCCCAATAGGGGGGGGCCCTACGAGCAGTACTTC. Translating gives CSASPNRGGPYEQYF.